This entry lists 27 T cell receptor beta chains sequenced from one sample in a study of blood T cell repertoires in COVID-19. The data were produced by immunoSEQ multiplex PCR, yet TCRdb's version contains in-frame clones alone and is incomplete. Of over 150,000 clones listed, about 86% were seen once; the top ten hold roughly 7%. The sequencing input was peripheral blood. Source of these receptors: a man over 45 with active or convalescent COVID-19.

The V and J genes are TRBV11-2 and TRBJ2-1; D is uncertain. Germline loops: CDR1 SGHAT, CDR2 FQNNGV. There are 16 residues in the CDR3. The ends were cut back, 2 bases at V and 0 bases at J, with 11 bases in the middle. For the CDR3, the DNA is TGTGCCAGCAGCTTATCGATCCTGAGCTCCTACAATGAGCAGTTCTTC. Translated, it gives CASSLSILSSYNEQFF.

The V and J genes are TRBV10-3 and TRBJ2-3, with TRBD2 matching 16 bases. With V trimmed by 4 bases and J by 6 bases, 10 bases remained unmatched. The CDR3 has 18 residues. Germline-derived CDR1 and CDR2 are ENHRY and SYGVKD. CDR3: CAISAGLAGGLTGDTQYF. In DNA form, the CDR3 reads TGTGCCATCAGTGCGGGACTAGCGGGGGGGCTGACCGGGGATACGCAGTATTTT.

The chain links TRBV18 to TRBJ2-1, with 9 bases that match TRBD2. The J segment lost 4 bases and the V segment lost 2 bases, leaving 9 bases of the junction unmatched. The CDR3 runs to 17 residues. The germline V gene encodes CDR1 KGHSH and CDR2 LQKENI. CDR3 region: CASSPVSASGIYNEQFF. The CDR3 DNA reads TGTGCCAGCTCACCAGTAAGCGCTAGCGGGATTTACAATGAGCAGTTCTTC.

The chain is built from TRBV7-2 and TRBJ2-5, with 9 bases lining up with TRBD2. CDR1 SGHTA and CDR2 FQGNSA come from the germline V gene. This CDR3 contains 17 residues. The trim removed 4 bases at V and 1 base at J, leaving 10 bases unmatched. As DNA, the CDR3 is TGTGCCAGCAGCTCGGGCGGGCTAGCGGGGACCCAAGAGACCCAGTACTTC. As protein: CASSSGGLAGTQETQYF.

The DNA for the CDR3 is TGTGCCAGCAGCGTTACGACAGGGGCGGATAATTCACCCCTCCACTTT. The encoded protein is CASSVTTGADNSPLHF. The chain couples TRBV9 to TRBJ1-6; 8 bases are shared with TRBD1. V shed 2 bases and J 5 bases; nucleotides not matched to a gene: 6. This CDR3 is built from 16 residues. Germline CDR1 SGDLS, CDR2 YYNGEE. Variable domain in full (rest from reference TRBV9 and TRBJ1-6): DSGVTQTPKHLITATGQRVTLRCSPRSGDLSVYWYQQSLDQGLQFLIQYYNGEERAKGNILERFSAQQFPDLHSELNLSSLELGDSALYFCASSVTTGADNSPLHFGNGTRLTVT.

The CDR3 nucleotides are TGTGCCAGCAGTGAAGCGTGGTCAGGGGTTCAGTACTTC. Translation: CASSEAWSGVQYF. V gene TRBV6-1 combines with J gene TRBJ2-4; a possible D gene is TRBD1 (6 bases). Trimming removed 0 bases from V and 11 bases from J, with 11 bases in between. Germline lookup yields CDR1 MNHNS and CDR2 SASEGT. The CDR3 has 13 residues.

This clone showed up just a few times. The J gene is TRBJ2-7, the V gene TRBV29-1; 7 bases are a match to TRBD1. The germline gives CDR1 SQVTM, CDR2 ANQGSEA. J lost 4 bases, V lost 7 bases, and 10 bases had no gene match. The CDR3 is 13 residues long. DNA of the CDR3: TGCAGCGCCGCTGACAGGGAACCTTACGAGCAGTACTTC. Translation: CSAADREPYEQYF.

The CDR3 protein is CASSLSYNEQFF. The CDR3 DNA sequence: TGTGCCAGCAGCTTATCATACAATGAGCAGTTCTTC. The chain uses TRBV11-2 and TRBJ2-1, with unresolved D. The CDR3 is 12 amino acids. The germline V gene encodes CDR1 SGHAT and CDR2 FQNNGV. V lost 2 bases and J lost 4, with 3 bases in between.

V and J are TRBV19 and TRBJ1-3, with TRBD1 as a possible D gene (6 bases). The germline V and J ends were trimmed by 2 bases and 2 bases, with 22 bases remaining between them. Germline V lookup: CDR1 LNHDA, CDR2 SQIVND (reference sequence). CDR3 size: 19 residues. The CDR3 protein is CASSIYVSGGGKAGNTIYF. The CDR3 DNA sequence: TGTGCCAGTAGTATATATGTCTCGGGGGGCGGAAAGGCTGGAAACACCATATATTTT.

Comments on this clone: The junction differs from germline at one of its ends, possibly a read error. This chain links TRBV11-2 with TRBJ1-2; TRBD1 matches at 9 bases. This CDR3 has 14 amino acids. CDR1 SGHAT and CDR2 FQNNGV come from the germline V gene. In DNA form, the CDR3 reads TGTACCAGCAGCCCCGGACAGGGGAACTATGGCTACACCTTC. Protein product: CTSSPGQGNYGYTF.

This clone was observed once. The rearrangement uses TRBV24-1 and TRBJ2-1; 12 bases match TRBD2. The CDR3 loop spans 18 amino acids. Germline-derived CDR1 and CDR2 are KGHDR and SFDVKD. The ends lost 4 bases at V and 8 bases at J; junction bases unmatched: 14. CDR3 nucleotides: TGTGCCACCAGTGACCCCTATAGGCTAGCGGGAGGGATGTATGAGCAGTTCTTC. Translating it yields CATSDPYRLAGGMYEQFF.

The chain employs TRBV9 and TRBJ1-3, with 12 bases that match TRBD1. The ends lost 4 bases at V and 4 bases at J; junction bases unmatched: 6. Germline V gives CDR1 SGDLS, CDR2 YYNGEE. The CDR3 sequence is 16 residues long. The CDR3 coding sequence is TGTGCCAGCAGCCCCCGGGACAGGGGGCGAGGAAACACCATATATTTT. This codes for CASSPRDRGRGNTIYF.

The chain recombines TRBV5-1 with TRBJ2-5, with TRBD2 matching over 15 bases. The CDR3 extends over 17 amino acids. In germline, CDR1 is SGHRS, CDR2 YFSETQ. V lost 1 base and J lost 2; bases outside the gene matches: 3. CDR3 amino acids: CASSLIGLAGGQETQYF. The CDR3 DNA reads TGCGCCAGCAGCTTGATAGGACTAGCGGGGGGGCAAGAGACCCAGTACTTC.

As concerns this clone: An end of the junction differs from the germline gene, which may be a read error. The J gene is TRBJ2-7, the V gene TRBV6-2 or TRBV6-3; 12 nucleotides align to TRBD2. CDR1 and CDR2 (germline): MNHEY, SVGEGT. The CDR3 is 16 amino acids. The CDR3 DNA follows: TGTGCCAGCAGTCCGGCCCTAGCGGGAGGGACCTACGAACAGTACTTC. Its protein is CASSPALAGGTYEQYF.

This clone has only a few counts. The CDR3 protein is CASSVSQGYGYTF. Written as DNA, the CDR3 is TGTGCCAGCAGCGTGAGCCAGGGATATGGCTACACCTTC. The chain has TRBV9 and TRBJ1-2, with D perhaps matching TRBD1 (5 bases). The V gene's germline CDR1 is SGDLS and CDR2 YYNGEE. The CDR3 spans 13 residues. Trimming left V 2 bases short and J 5 bases short, with 10 bases between.

This clone was recorded only once. The chain carries TRBV2 and TRBJ2-2; D is possibly TRBD1 (6 bases). CDR1 is SNHLY and CDR2 is FYNNEI in the germline V gene. The germline V and J ends were trimmed by 6 bases and 1 base, with 9 bases remaining between them. The CDR3 totals 14 residues. Here the CDR3 reads CASRAQGNTGELFF. The CDR3, as DNA: TGTGCCAGCAGGGCACAGGGGAACACCGGGGAGCTGTTTTTT.

The rearrangement links TRBV29-1 to TRBJ2-5; D gene ambiguous. The germline gives CDR1 SQVTM, CDR2 ANQGSEA. V lost 0 bases and J lost 1, with 12 bases in between. The CDR3 has 15 residues. The CDR3: CSVEDRRLPQETQYF. The DNA of the CDR3 is TGCAGCGTTGAAGATAGGCGGCTGCCCCAAGAGACCCAGTACTTC.

The gene calls are TRBV28 and TRBJ1-1; a weak D match, TRBD1 (5 bases). Germline-derived CDR1 and CDR2 are MDHEN and SYDVKM. The CDR3 loop spans 15 amino acids. V shed 3 bases and J shed 5 bases, with 16 bases lying between them. The CDR3, as DNA: TGTGCCAGCAGTTTGAATGTCAGGGTGGGGACTGAAGCTTTCTTT. Amino acid sequence: CASSLNVRVGTEAFF.

The rearrangement uses TRBV4-3 and TRBJ1-1, with TRBD1 matching over 7 bases. Unmatched junction bases numbered 8, after V lost 0 bases and J lost 10 bases. Germline V CDR1 and CDR2: LGHNA, YSLEER. The CDR3 totals 14 residues. As DNA, the CDR3 is TGCGCCAGCAGCCAAGAGGGACAGTCGACAGGAGCTTTCTTT. This translates into CASSQEGQSTGAFF.

The chain employs TRBV5-1 and TRBJ1-1; D not certain. V was cut by 1 base and J by 3 bases, with 10 bases left in between. CDR3 length equals 14 residues. CDR1 and CDR2 (germline): SGHRS, YFSETQ. The CDR3 spells CASSLRPADTEAFF. Written as DNA, the CDR3 is TGCGCCAGCAGCTTGCGCCCAGCGGACACTGAAGCTTTCTTT. Combining the CDR3 with reference TRBV5-1 and TRBJ1-1 gives the whole variable domain KAGVTQTPRYLIKTRGQQVTLSCSPISGHRSVSWYQQTPGQGLQFLFEYFSETQRNKGNFPGRFSGRQFSNSRSEMNVSTLELGDSALYLCASSLRPADTEAFFGQGTRLTVV.

Only a few counts were recorded for this clone. The V gene is TRBV7-2, the J gene TRBJ2-7; 9 nucleotides align to TRBD1. J was trimmed by 3 bases and V by 3 bases; bases with no gene match: 6. CDR3 size: 15 residues. Germline values: CDR1 SGHTA, CDR2 FQGNSA. Here the CDR3 DNA reads TGTGCCAGCAGCTTCGATGGACAGGGGCTCTACGAGCAGTACTTC. Protein: CASSFDGQGLYEQYF.

V and J are TRBV24-1 and TRBJ2-1; 15 bases are shared with TRBD2. This CDR3 contains 18 residues. Germline V gene lookup returns CDR1 KGHDR and CDR2 SFDVKD. The V gene end was trimmed by 4 bases and the J gene end by 6 bases; junction bases not matched to a gene: 9. The CDR3 region has the DNA TGTGCCACCAGTGACCGCGGGACTAGCGGGAGGTCGGTCAATGAGCAGTTCTTC. This sequence encodes CATSDRGTSGRSVNEQFF.

V gene TRBV28 combines with J gene TRBJ1-2, with 8 bases lining up with TRBD1. This CDR3 region has 13 residues. V gave up 9 bases and J gave up 2 bases; unmatched junction bases: 5. Germline V gene lookup returns CDR1 MDHEN and CDR2 SYDVKM. The CDR3, as DNA: TGTGCCAGTACCCGGGACAGGAACTATGGCTACACCTTC. It codes for CASTRDRNYGYTF.

The chain joins TRBV5-1 to TRBJ1-5; D perhaps matches TRBD1 (5 bases). The CDR3 runs to 15 residues. The ends were cut back, 0 bases at V and 3 bases at J, with 10 bases in the middle. Germline CDR1 is SGHRS and CDR2 is YFSETQ. CDR3 protein: CASSLGGGPNQPQHF. For the CDR3, the DNA is TGCGCCAGCAGCTTGGGGGGGGGACCCAATCAGCCCCAGCATTTT.

This clone turned up a few times. This rearrangement joins TRBV6-5 to TRBJ2-5; a weak D match, TRBD2 (6 bases). In germline, CDR1 is MNHEY, CDR2 SVGAGI. With 0 bases removed from V and 6 bases from J, the gap between germline ends came to 17 bases. The CDR3 totals 16 residues. CDR3 protein: CASSYSPAEGGQTQYF. CDR3 nucleotides: TGTGCCAGCAGTTACTCCCCAGCGGAGGGTGGTCAGACCCAGTACTTC.

The table lists this clone with a count of one. The chain couples TRBV18 to TRBJ1-1; possible D gene TRBD1, 5 bases. Germline-derived CDR1 and CDR2 are KGHSH and LQKENI. The V gene lost 3 bases and the J gene lost 1 base, with 12 bases spanning the gap. This CDR3 is 15 amino acids long. In nucleotides, the CDR3 is TGTGCCAGCTCACCGCGAACTACAGGGAACACTGAAGCTTTCTTT. It encodes CASSPRTTGNTEAFF.

V and J are TRBV25-1 and TRBJ2-1, with 8 bases aligning to TRBD2. This CDR3 has 18 residues. V shed 4 bases and J 1 base; nucleotides not matched to a gene: 12. CDR1 and CDR2 (germline): MGHDK, SYGVNS. This chain's CDR3 is CASSGPTGGGLSYNEQFF. CDR3 in DNA: TGTGCCAGCAGTGGACCCACGGGAGGGGGGTTATCCTACAATGAGCAGTTCTTC. Complete variable domain (other parts from reference TRBV25-1 and TRBJ2-1): EADIYQTPRYLVIGTGKKITLECSQTMGHDKMYWYQQDPGMELHLIHYSYGVNSTEKGDLSSESTVSRIRTEHFPLTLESARPSHTSQYLCASSGPTGGGLSYNEQFFGPGTRLTVL.